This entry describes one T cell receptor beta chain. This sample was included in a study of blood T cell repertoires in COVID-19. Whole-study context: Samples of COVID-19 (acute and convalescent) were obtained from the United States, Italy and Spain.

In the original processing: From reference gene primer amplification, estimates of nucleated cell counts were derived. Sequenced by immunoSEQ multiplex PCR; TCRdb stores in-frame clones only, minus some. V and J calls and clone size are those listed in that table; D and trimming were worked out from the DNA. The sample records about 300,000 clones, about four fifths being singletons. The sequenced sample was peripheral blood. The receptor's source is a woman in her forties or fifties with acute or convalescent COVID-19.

CDR3 residues: CASSLRTQGNTEAFF. The CDR3, as DNA: TGTGCCAGTAGCCTTCGCACACAGGGGAACACTGAAGCTTTCTTT. The chain joins TRBV19 to TRBJ1-1, with D tentatively TRBD1 (6 bases). CDR3 size: 15 residues. CDR1 and CDR2 from the germline V gene are LNHDA and SQIVND (reference sequence). Trimming shortened V by 6 bases and J by 1 base, and 15 bases separated the two germline ends.